Below, 21 T cell receptor beta chains from the same sample are listed, as sequenced in a study of blood T cell repertoires in COVID-19. The method was immunoSEQ multiplex PCR; TCRdb's version includes in-frame clones alone and lacks a portion of them. This table has more than 85,000 clones, approximately 80% appearing once. What was sequenced was peripheral blood. Receptors were obtained from a woman of 80 years or more with acute or convalescent COVID-19.

The chain joins TRBV15 to TRBJ1-6, with D possibly matching TRBD1 (6 bases). CDR3 length: 13 amino acids. V was clipped by 5 bases and J by 8 bases, with 10 bases between them. Per germline, CDR1 LNHNV and CDR2 YYDKDF (reference sequence). DNA for the CDR3: TGTGCCACCAGCCCGCGACAGGATTCACCCCTCCACTTT. Its translation is CATSPRQDSPLHF.

On this clone: The sample holds other DNA sequences that translate to the same CDR3. The CDR3: CASSLRGEQYF. DNA of the CDR3: TGTGCCAGCAGTTTGAGAGGCGAGCAGTACTTC. J is TRBJ2-7 and V is TRBV28, with no clear D. The V and J ends lost 3 bases and 6 bases respectively, with 6 bases between them. CDR3 length equals 11 residues. Germline V gives CDR1 MDHEN, CDR2 SYDVKM.

The V and J genes are TRBV6-6 and TRBJ1-5, with 7 bases lining up with TRBD1. Germline V lookup: CDR1 MNHNY, CDR2 SVGAGI (reference sequence). This CDR3 comprises 15 residues. V dropped 6 bases and J dropped 0; count of bases not matched to a gene: 5. The CDR3 loop reads CASRLQGISNQPQHF. The CDR3 DNA follows: TGTGCCAGCAGACTACAGGGGATTAGCAATCAGCCCCAGCATTTT.

The chain couples TRBV7-2 to TRBJ2-7, with 9 positions matching TRBD2. This CDR3 has 15 amino acids. Germline V CDR1 and CDR2: SGHTA, FQGNSA. The V and J ends lost 1 base and 4 bases, in that order; junction bases with no gene match: 5. The CDR3 protein is CASSLGSGSRYEQYV. The DNA of the CDR3 is TGTGCCAGCAGCTTAGGTAGCGGGAGTCGATACGAGCAGTACGTC.

This sequence joins TRBV10-3 and TRBJ1-2; D is unclear. V was clipped by 9 bases and J by 7 bases, with 18 bases between them. The CDR3 totals 13 residues. CDR1 ENHRY and CDR2 SYGVKD come from the germline V gene. CDR3 amino acids: CAISAERSGGYTF. CDR3 nucleotide sequence: TGTGCCATATCAGCAGAGAGGAGTGGTGGCTACACCTTC.

The V and J genes are TRBV9 and TRBJ1-5, with 7 bases matching TRBD1. The length of the CDR3 is 15 residues. Looked up from germline, CDR1 is SGDLS and CDR2 is YYNGEE. V lost 0 bases to trimming and J lost 7 bases; unmatched junction nucleotides: 7. In nucleotides, the CDR3 is TGTGCCAGCAGCGTAGACGGCAGGGGGTCCCAGCCCCAGCATTTT. Its translation: CASSVDGRGSQPQHF.

This clone came up a few times. V and J are TRBV14 and TRBJ1-5; D remains ambiguous. CDR1 is SGHDN and CDR2 is FVKESK in the germline V gene. Trimming took off 5 bases at V and 0 bases at J, with 20 bases between the two ends. The CDR3 contains 18 residues. The CDR3 protein is CASSCGEGGGISNQPQHF. The CDR3, as DNA: TGTGCCAGCAGCTGCGGGGAGGGAGGAGGGATTAGCAATCAGCCCCAGCATTTT.

The rearrangement links TRBV10-3 to TRBJ2-5, with 10 nucleotides matching TRBD1. This CDR3 has 14 residues. The trim removed 4 bases at V and 7 bases at J, leaving 6 bases unmatched. CDR1 is ENHRY, CDR2 SYGVKD, per germline. The CDR3 DNA sequence: TGTGCCATCAGTGGACAGGGGGCGAGAGGGACCCAGTACTTC. Residues: CAISGQGARGTQYF.

In this sample, this clone turned up once. The chain carries TRBV15 and TRBJ2-5; D is perhaps TRBD2 (7 bases). Between the trimmed V and J ends, which lost 0 bases and 4 bases, there was a span of 15 bases. The CDR3 spans 16 residues. Germline V CDR1 and CDR2: LNHNV, YYDKDF (reference sequence). The CDR3 here is CATSRDLKGGVETQYF. CDR3 bases: TGTGCCACCAGCAGAGATCTAAAAGGGGGGGTAGAGACCCAGTACTTC.

This chain connects TRBV5-1 to TRBJ1-1; 8 positions match TRBD1. CDR1 is SGHRS and CDR2 is YFSETQ in the germline V gene. The CDR3 has 15 residues. The trim removed 0 bases at V and 1 base at J, leaving 2 bases unmatched. The CDR3 here is CASSLGQGSNTEAFF. The CDR3 nucleotides read TGCGCCAGCAGCTTGGGACAGGGGTCGAACACTGAAGCTTTCTTT.

Remarks on this clone: In the same sample, other DNA sequences code for this CDR3. The genes are TRBV12-3 or TRBV12-4 and TRBJ2-2; D possibly corresponds to TRBD2 (5 bases). The V end lost 6 bases, the J end lost 5 bases, and 7 bases lay between the germline ends. The CDR3 contains 12 residues. CDR3 sequence reads: CASSRGTGELFF. In nucleotides, the CDR3 is TGTGCCAGCAGCCGAGGGACCGGGGAGCTGTTTTTT.

The chain links TRBV5-1 to TRBJ2-5; 7 bases fit TRBD1. J gave up 5 bases and V 4 bases, and 8 bases lay outside the gene matches. Germline CDR1 reads SGHRS; CDR2 reads YFSETQ. The CDR3 has 14 residues. CDR3 protein: CASSPQGTMETQYF. CDR3 DNA: TGCGCCAGCAGCCCACAGGGGACGATGGAGACCCAGTACTTC.

In nucleotides, the CDR3 is TGTGCCAGCAGCGCGGACAGCTGGAACACTGAAGCTTTCTTT. Protein: CASSADSWNTEAFF. This chain uses TRBV9 with TRBJ1-1, with a tentative D call TRBD1 (6 bases). This CDR3 has 14 amino acids. V lost 3 bases and J 1 base, leaving 10 bases between the germline ends. The germline V gene has CDR1 SGDLS and CDR2 YYNGEE.

Written as DNA, the CDR3 is TGCAGCGTTAGTGCAGCTAACTATGGCTACACCTTC. It encodes CSVSAANYGYTF. The chain recombines TRBV29-1 with TRBJ1-2; D is unclear. The V end lost 5 bases, the J end lost 0 bases, and 7 bases lay between the germline ends. There are 12 residues in the CDR3. Germline CDR1 reads SQVTM; CDR2 reads ANQGSEA.

The chain carries TRBV5-4 and TRBJ2-1; 10 nucleotides match TRBD2. CDR3 length: 15 amino acids. Germline CDR1 and CDR2: SGHNT and YYREEE (reference sequence). V trimming: 3 bases; J trimming: 5 bases; junction bases outside the gene matches: 5. Written as DNA, the CDR3 is TGTGCCAGCAGCTCCTCTAGCGGGAGCCACAATGAGCAGTTCTTC. This sequence encodes CASSSSSGSHNEQFF.

This chain links TRBV7-2 with TRBJ2-3; the D gene is possibly TRBD2 (5 bases). Trimming cost V 11 bases and J 0 bases, with 12 bases left between them. Germline values: CDR1 SGHTA, CDR2 FQGNSA. CDR3 size: 13 residues. The CDR3, as DNA: TGTGCCTGTAAGCGGATCAGCACAGATACGCAGTATTTT. Its translation: CACKRISTDTQYF.

This chain connects TRBV11-3 to TRBJ2-6; no firm D call. The CDR3 sequence is 15 residues long. Trimming pared 1 base from V and 0 bases from J, leaving 4 bases between. Germline CDR1 is SGHNT and CDR2 is YENEEA. The CDR3 region has the DNA TGTGCCAGCAGCTTAGTTAGCTCTGGGGCCAACGTCCTGACTTTC. It encodes CASSLVSSGANVLTF.

In this sample, this clone turned up once. The chain employs TRBV19 and TRBJ1-1; D not certain. The CDR3 has 11 residues. Per the germline V gene, CDR1 is LNHDA and CDR2 is SQIVND (reference sequence). V lost 4 bases and J lost 6, with 6 bases in between. Here the CDR3 reads CASSSGAEAFF. CDR3 bases: TGTGCCAGTAGTAGCGGGGCTGAAGCTTTCTTT.

V usage is TRBV3-1 (or the pseudogene TRBV3-2) and J usage is TRBJ1-4; D is uncertain. The CDR3 is 15 residues long. Germline V gives CDR1 LGHDT, CDR2 YNNKEL (reference sequence). Between the trimmed V and J ends, which lost 4 bases and 7 bases, there was a span of 16 bases. The CDR3 loop is CASSPTGSGGEKLFF. Written as DNA, the CDR3 is TGTGCCAGCAGCCCGACGGGATCCGGCGGTGAAAAACTGTTTTTT.

The rearrangement joins TRBV5-1 to TRBJ1-1; tentatively, D is TRBD1 (6 bases). The V gene lost 4 bases and the J gene lost 4 bases, with 14 bases spanning the gap. This CDR3 has 14 residues. CDR1 is SGHRS and CDR2 is YFSETQ in the germline V gene. For the CDR3, the DNA is TGCGCCAGCAGCGCACAGGGTGGGGGCACTGAAGCTTTCTTT. Protein: CASSAQGGGTEAFF.

The chain carries TRBV5-1 and TRBJ2-5; maybe TRBD1 (6 bases). The ends were cut back, 0 bases at V and 4 bases at J, with 16 bases in the middle. Germline CDR1 is SGHRS and CDR2 is YFSETQ. The CDR3 totals 16 residues. In nucleotides, the CDR3 is TGCGCCAGCAGCTTGGGTGGGACACCAAAAGGAGAGACCCAGTACTTC. It encodes CASSLGGTPKGETQYF.